A single sample gave rise to the 25 T cell receptor beta chains below, sequenced in a study of cytotoxic CD8 clonotypes in ibrutinib-treated CLL. Libraries were prepared by immunoSEQ multiplex PCR; TCRdb keeps only in-frame clonotypes and omits some of them. The repertoire consists of about 130,000 clones, with 80% to 90% occurring once and the leading ten covering roughly 1.9%. Material: PBMCs, obtained after 24 months of ibrutinib treatment. The receptors shown here come from a human donor with chronic lymphocytic leukemia.

This clone was seen only a few times. The rearrangement links TRBV19 to TRBJ1-1; TRBD1 matches at 7 bases. CDR1 and CDR2 (germline): LNHDA, SQIVND (reference sequence). The J segment lost 0 bases and the V segment lost 6 bases, leaving 7 bases of the junction unmatched. The CDR3 has 15 residues. The CDR3 loop is CASSTGTAMNTEAFF. The DNA for the CDR3 is TGTGCCAGTAGCACTGGGACAGCCATGAACACTGAAGCTTTCTTT.

The rearrangement uses TRBV6-1 and TRBJ2-3; the D gene is possibly TRBD2 (5 bases). Trimming left V 0 bases short and J 2 bases short, with 9 bases between. The germline V gene has CDR1 MNHNS and CDR2 SASEGT. The CDR3 runs 15 residues. CDR3 amino acids: CASSEAGRFTDTQYF. CDR3 sequence (DNA): TGTGCCAGCAGTGAAGCGGGGAGATTCACAGATACGCAGTATTTT.

The chain recombines TRBV7-9 with TRBJ2-5; D remains ambiguous. The CDR3 runs to 18 residues. V gave up 1 base and J gave up 5 bases, with 23 bases separating them. The germline V gene has CDR1 SEHNR and CDR2 FQNEAQ (reference sequence). The CDR3: CASSLVRRELLGSETQYF. CDR3 nucleotides: TGTGCCAGCAGCTTAGTGCGTAGGGAATTGTTGGGCTCGGAGACCCAGTACTTC.

The V and J genes are TRBV5-6 and TRBJ1-1; D gene uncertain. CDR1 is SGHDT, CDR2 YYEEEE, per germline. There are 11 residues in the CDR3. V gave up 2 bases and J gave up 8 bases, with 7 bases separating them. This CDR3 reads CASSFEGEAFF. For the CDR3, the DNA is TGTGCCAGCAGCTTTGAAGGAGAAGCTTTCTTT.

The chain has TRBV7-9 and TRBJ2-5, with a tentative D call TRBD2 (6 bases). The CDR3 extends over 13 amino acids. The germline V gene encodes CDR1 SEHNR and CDR2 FQNEAQ (reference sequence). Trimming took off 3 bases at V and 5 bases at J, with 10 bases between the two ends. CDR3: CASSFGSGETQYF. The DNA of the CDR3 is TGTGCCAGCAGCTTCGGGAGTGGGGAGACCCAGTACTTC.

This clone was counted between two and nine times. The chain has TRBV7-2 and TRBJ2-2; the match to TRBD2 covers 7 bases. V was pared by 4 bases and J by 1 base, with 0 bases of the junction left unmatched. This CDR3 has 14 residues. The germline gives CDR1 SGHTA, CDR2 FQGNSA. This CDR3 is CASSWTRNTGELFF. For the CDR3, the DNA is TGTGCCAGCAGCTGGACTAGGAACACCGGGGAGCTGTTTTTT. The complete variable domain, with remaining parts taken from reference TRBV7-2 and TRBJ2-2, reads GAGVSQSPSNKVTEKGKDVELRCDPISGHTALYWYRQSLGQGLEFLIYFQGNSAPDKSGLPSDRFSAERTGGSVSTLTIQRTQQEDSAVYLCASSWTRNTGELFFGEGSRLTVL.

The chain joins TRBV9 to TRBJ2-1, with 9 bases matching TRBD2. The CDR3 is 16 amino acids. Germline values: CDR1 SGDLS, CDR2 YYNGEE. Trimming took 0 bases from V and 10 from J; bases not matched to a gene: 11. CDR3 DNA: TGTGCCAGCAGCGTAGGCGGGACTAGCCAGGTTTGGGAGCAGTTCTTC. This encodes CASSVGGTSQVWEQFF.

The chain has TRBV4-2 and TRBJ1-4, with a possible D match to TRBD1 (5 bases). The CDR3 length is 16 residues. Germline CDR1 and CDR2: LGHNA and YNFKEQ. The ends were cut back, 0 bases at V and 1 base at J, with 9 bases in the middle. The CDR3 coding sequence is TGTGCCAGCAGCCAAGATCATGGGGGAACTAATGAAAAACTGTTTTTT. Protein sequence: CASSQDHGGTNEKLFF.

V is TRBV11-2 and J is TRBJ1-4, with D uncertain. The CDR3 has 15 amino acids. V gave up 1 base and J gave up 1 base, with 7 bases separating them. CDR1 SGHAT and CDR2 FQNNGV come from the germline V gene. In nucleotides, the CDR3 is TGTGCCAGCAGCTTAGGGGCTGGAACTAATGAAAAACTGTTTTTT. Translating it yields CASSLGAGTNEKLFF.

V gene TRBV19 combines with J gene TRBJ1-1; D unclear. Germline assignment: CDR1 LNHDA and CDR2 SQIVND (reference sequence). This CDR3 has 13 amino acids. V gave up 4 bases and J gave up 0 bases, with 6 bases separating them. CDR3 sequence: CASSNQVNTEAFF. CDR3 sequence (DNA): TGTGCCAGTAGTAATCAGGTGAACACTGAAGCTTTCTTT.

V usage is TRBV9 and J usage is TRBJ1-3; D is perhaps TRBD1 (5 bases). The CDR3 runs to 16 residues. The germline gives CDR1 SGDLS, CDR2 YYNGEE. V dropped 4 bases and J dropped 2 bases, with 16 bases sitting between them. CDR3 sequence: CASSSSYGGTGNTIYF. The CDR3 bases are TGTGCCAGCAGCTCATCTTACGGGGGGACTGGAAACACCATATATTTT.

This chain joins TRBV19 and TRBJ2-7, with D tentatively TRBD1 or TRBD2 (5 bases each). Looked up from germline, CDR1 is LNHDA and CDR2 is SQIVND (reference sequence). CDR3 length: 17 residues. V lost 5 bases and J 3 bases, leaving 23 bases between the germline ends. The CDR3: CASSAVLAYPDNYEQYF. The CDR3 nucleotides are TGTGCCAGTAGTGCCGTTCTAGCCTACCCGGACAACTACGAGCAGTACTTC.

The chain employs TRBV28 and TRBJ1-2, with D perhaps TRBD1 (6 bases). This CDR3 is built from 15 residues. Germline V gives CDR1 MDHEN, CDR2 SYDVKM. The V and J ends lost 4 bases and 7 bases respectively, with 19 bases between them. This chain's CDR3 is CASSSFTRGARGYTF. The CDR3 coding sequence is TGTGCCAGCAGTTCATTTACAAGGGGGGCGCGTGGCTACACCTTC.

The chain joins TRBV7-3 to TRBJ2-3; TRBD2 aligns across 13 bases. CDR1 and CDR2 (germline): SGHTA, FQGTGA. The CDR3 length is 16 residues. The V and J ends lost 5 bases and 4 bases, in that order; junction bases with no gene match: 6. CDR3 DNA: TGTGCCAGCAGCCCAGGGACTAGCGGGACGGCAGATACGCAGTATTTT. This encodes CASSPGTSGTADTQYF.

The CDR3 nucleotides read TGTGCCAGCAGCTTACAGGGTAGGAATCAGCCCCAGCATTTT. It translates to CASSLQGRNQPQHF. The gene calls are TRBV7-8 and TRBJ1-5; D is possibly TRBD1 (5 bases). The CDR3 sequence is 14 residues long. The germline V gene encodes CDR1 SGHVS and CDR2 FQNEAQ. V was pared by 2 bases and J by 4 bases, with 9 bases between.

The J gene is TRBJ1-6, the V gene TRBV27, with TRBD1 identical over 9 bases. Germline CDR1 MNHEY, CDR2 SMNVEV (reference sequence). This CDR3 spans 15 amino acids. Losses at the gene ends were 3 bases for V and 7 bases for J; bases not matched to a gene: 4. The CDR3 DNA follows: TGTGCCAGCAGTTTTGGGGACAGGGCAAATTCACCCCTCCACTTT. It is translated as CASSFGDRANSPLHF.

V usage is TRBV18 and J usage is TRBJ2-3, with no clear D. Per germline, CDR1 KGHSH and CDR2 LQKENI. The V and J ends lost 0 bases and 4 bases respectively, with 5 bases between them. This CDR3 is 13 amino acids long. The CDR3 sequence is CASSPPSSDTQYF. The DNA of the CDR3 is TGTGCCAGCTCACCACCGTCCTCAGATACGCAGTATTTT.

The chain carries TRBV27 and TRBJ2-3; 15 bases are shared with TRBD2. The CDR3 has 20 residues. V shed 0 bases and J 6 bases; nucleotides not matched to a gene: 13. CDR1 is MNHEY, CDR2 SMNVEV, per germline (reference sequence). This CDR3 reads CASSLSISLFGLAGGDTQYF. The CDR3 DNA follows: TGTGCCAGCAGTTTATCCATATCTCTCTTCGGACTAGCGGGGGGGGATACGCAGTATTTT.

The chain employs TRBV29-1 and TRBJ2-1, with a possible D match to TRBD2 (5 bases). Trimming stripped 4 bases from V and 6 bases from J, with 16 bases between. The germline CDR1 and CDR2 sequences are SQVTM and ANQGSEA. This CDR3 is 14 amino acids long. The CDR3 bases are TGCAGCGTTGGTCGGAGTAGCGCCGTCAATGAGCAGTTCTTC. Its protein product is CSVGRSSAVNEQFF.

The chain has TRBV5-8 and TRBJ1-2; TRBD1 agrees at 10 bases. V gave up 4 bases and J gave up 0 bases; unmatched junction bases: 3. The CDR3 loop spans 15 amino acids. Germline V gene lookup returns CDR1 SGHTS and CDR2 YDEGEE. Here the CDR3 DNA reads TGTGCCAGCAGCGCGGGACAGGGGACTAACTATGGCTACACCTTC. It specifies CASSAGQGTNYGYTF.

This rearrangement joins TRBV2 to TRBJ1-1; tentative D call: TRBD1 (5 bases). Trimming took off 7 bases at V and 3 bases at J, with 12 bases between the two ends. This CDR3 has 13 amino acids. Germline loops: CDR1 SNHLY, CDR2 FYNNEI. CDR3 sequence reads: CASNRRGYTEAFF. DNA for the CDR3: TGTGCCAGCAATAGAAGGGGCTACACTGAAGCTTTCTTT.

This chain connects TRBV4-2 to TRBJ2-1; unclear D gene. Deletions cut 0 bases from V and 0 bases from J, with 6 bases between. CDR1 is LGHNA, CDR2 YNFKEQ, per germline. CDR3 length: 15 residues. The CDR3 loop reads CASSQDLNSYNEQFF. In nucleotides, the CDR3 is TGTGCCAGCAGCCAAGATCTGAACTCCTACAATGAGCAGTTCTTC.

This clone was detected only a few times. V is TRBV7-8 and J is TRBJ1-5; no clear D gene. Trimming shortened V by 2 bases and J by 0 bases, and 2 bases separated the two germline ends. CDR1 is SGHVS, CDR2 FQNEAQ, per germline. The CDR3 length is 13 residues. CDR3 DNA sequence: TGTGCCAGCAGCTTAAGTAGCAATCAGCCCCAGCATTTT. It codes for CASSLSSNQPQHF.

Only a few counts were recorded for this clone. This chain connects TRBV19 to TRBJ2-5; unclear D gene. CDR3 size: 14 residues. The V gene's germline CDR1 is LNHDA and CDR2 SQIVND (reference sequence). Trimming cost V 5 bases and J 1 base, with 11 bases left between them. CDR3 bases: TGTGCCAGTAGTTCTGGAGCGATCCAAGAGACCCAGTACTTC. The encoded protein is CASSSGAIQETQYF.

This clone came up a few times. The chain employs TRBV13 and TRBJ2-1; TRBD2 agrees at 8 bases. The CDR3 length is 15 residues. Germline V gene data show CDR1 as PRHDT and CDR2 as FYEKMQ (reference sequence). The trim removed 5 bases at V and 10 bases at J, leaving 13 bases unmatched. The CDR3 here is CASSPPRAGAIEQFF. The CDR3 DNA follows: TGTGCCAGCAGCCCCCCACGAGCGGGGGCCATAGAGCAGTTCTTC.